This TCR beta chain was found in a study of shared clonotypes between healthy human individuals. Findings and caveats of the study: Relative to clonotypes present in all four donors, those not shared had lower generation probabilities.

As for this clone: The antigen is not known.

With 6 bases removed from V and 6 bases from J, the gap between germline ends came to 21 bases. This CDR3 has 15 amino acids. Germline assignment: CDR1 MDHEN and CDR2 SYDVKM. The data were produced by immunoSEQ multiplex PCR, yet TCRdb's version contains in-frame clones alone and is incomplete. The repertoire includes around 700,000 clones, 72% of them detected once, and around 1.8% sits in the top ten. The TCR originated in a woman in her 30s in good health. J is TRBJ2-7 and V is TRBV28; D unresolved. Specimen: memory CD4+ T cells sorted from blood. Subset noted: CD45RA-negative fraction. CDR3 in DNA: TGTGCCAGCAGGCCACCGGGCTCTCATCAATTCGAGCAGTACTTC. It encodes CASRPPGSHQFEQYF.